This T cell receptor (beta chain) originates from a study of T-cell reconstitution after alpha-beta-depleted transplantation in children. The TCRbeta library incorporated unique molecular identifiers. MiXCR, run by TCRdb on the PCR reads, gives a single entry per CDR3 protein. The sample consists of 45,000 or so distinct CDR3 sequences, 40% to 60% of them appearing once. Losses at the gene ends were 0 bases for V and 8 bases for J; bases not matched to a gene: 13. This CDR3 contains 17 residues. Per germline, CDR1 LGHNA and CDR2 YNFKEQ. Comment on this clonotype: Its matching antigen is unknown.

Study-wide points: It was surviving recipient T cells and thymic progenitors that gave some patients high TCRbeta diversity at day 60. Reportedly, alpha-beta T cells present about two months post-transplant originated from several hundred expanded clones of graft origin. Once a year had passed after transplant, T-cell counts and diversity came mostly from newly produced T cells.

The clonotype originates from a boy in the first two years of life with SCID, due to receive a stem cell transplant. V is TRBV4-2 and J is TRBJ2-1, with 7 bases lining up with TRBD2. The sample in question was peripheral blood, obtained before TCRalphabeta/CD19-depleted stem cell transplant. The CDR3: CASSQELAMGGVDEQFF. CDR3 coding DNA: TGTGCCAGCAGCCAAGAACTAGCGATGGGTGGGGTCGATGAGCAGTTCTTC.